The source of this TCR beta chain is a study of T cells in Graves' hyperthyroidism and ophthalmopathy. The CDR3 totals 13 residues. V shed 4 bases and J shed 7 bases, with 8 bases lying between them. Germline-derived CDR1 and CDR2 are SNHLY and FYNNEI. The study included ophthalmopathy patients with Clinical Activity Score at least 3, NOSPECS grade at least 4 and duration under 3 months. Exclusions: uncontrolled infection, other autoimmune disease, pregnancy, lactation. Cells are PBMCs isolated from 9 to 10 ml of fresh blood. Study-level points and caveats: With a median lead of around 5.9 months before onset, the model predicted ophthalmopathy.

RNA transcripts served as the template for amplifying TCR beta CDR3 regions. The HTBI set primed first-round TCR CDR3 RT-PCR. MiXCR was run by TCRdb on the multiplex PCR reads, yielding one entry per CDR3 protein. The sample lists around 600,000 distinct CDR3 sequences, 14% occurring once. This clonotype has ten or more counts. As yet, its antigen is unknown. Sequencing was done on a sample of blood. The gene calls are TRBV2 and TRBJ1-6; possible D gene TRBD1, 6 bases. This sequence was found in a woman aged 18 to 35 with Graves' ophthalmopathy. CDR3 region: CASSATGNSPLHF. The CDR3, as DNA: TGTGCCAGCAGTGCTACAGGGAATTCACCCCTCCACTTT.